The rows below give T cell receptor beta chains drawn from one sample of a study of blood T cell repertoires in COVID-19. Assay: immunoSEQ multiplex PCR; the TCRdb copy retains only in-frame clones and omits some. Counted here are roughly 260,000 clones, approximately 85% occurring once; the ten biggest clones make up less than 2.5%. The sample was PBMCs or T cells enriched from blood (not recorded which). All receptors derive from a woman aged 45-59 years who had recovered from COVID-19. The CDR3 runs from the conserved cysteine through the conserved F or W. Some rows have no size entry. The others give once, few or many, or a class for an expanded clone.

clone_size,j_call,v_call,cdr3_aa
-,TRBJ1-2,TRBV24-1,CATSDPGQGASYGYTF
-,TRBJ2-7,TRBV5-1,CASRLTGQRAPLSEQYF
-,TRBJ2-1,TRBV15,CATSTAYNEQFF
-,TRBJ1-2,TRBV7-9,CASSFSGGSGYGYTF
few,TRBJ2-1,TRBV27,CASSLRESGGTRFF
-,TRBJ2-4,TRBV10-3,CASGIDKNIQYF
-,TRBJ2-5,TRBV7-2,CASSLWVRGSGETQYF
-,TRBJ2-1,TRBV6-5,CASSYEGRSSYNEQFF
-,TRBJ2-7,TRBV3-1/TRBV3-2,CASRKNGGSSYEQYF
-,TRBJ2-2,TRBV19,CASSIEWLGLADVKNTGELFF
once,TRBJ2-7,TRBV28,CASLPGAGGFYEQYF
-,TRBJ1-1,TRBV24-1,CATSDWQGATFF
few,TRBJ2-3,TRBV7-9,CASRSSGSATDTQYF
-,TRBJ2-5,TRBV24-1,CATGPGQGRAQYF
-,TRBJ2-7,TRBV30,CAWSGYSGEQYF
-,TRBJ2-2,TRBV27,CASHYPVPGELFF
-,TRBJ2-3,TRBV28,CASPPEAGTADTQYF
-,TRBJ2-5,TRBV18,CASSIGTGETQYF
-,TRBJ1-2,TRBV3-1/TRBV3-2,CASSPTGDYGYTF
-,TRBJ1-2,TRBV7-6,CASSAMDTNYGYTF